These 18 T cell receptor beta chains originate from one sample sequenced in a study of blood T cells in healthy people across ages. PCR was performed a second time for about 7 to 12 cycles using a sample-barcoded 5' primer and a J-beta primer mix. TCRdb passed the 5' RACE reads through MiXCR, listing each CDR3 protein once. The sample records 550,000 to 600,000 distinct CDR3 sequences, 25% to 30% being singletons. Sequencing was done on a sample of blood. Source of these receptors: a woman between 70 and 85 years old in good health.

This clonotype occurred a few times. The chain recombines TRBV29-1 with TRBJ2-2; D unresolved. CDR3 size: 14 residues. Trimming took 3 bases from V and 2 from J, leaving 10 bases between them. Germline V lookup: CDR1 SQVTM, CDR2 ANQGSEA. CDR3 sequence (DNA): TGCAGCGTTGAGGAGACAAAAAACACCGGGGAGCTGTTTTTT. This gives the protein CSVEETKNTGELFF.

This clonotype appeared a few times. The chain carries TRBV4-3 and TRBJ2-1; 9 positions match TRBD2. The length of the CDR3 is 18 residues. Germline V CDR1 and CDR2: LGHNA, YSLEER. After removal of 0 bases from V and 6 bases from J, the junction contained 12 bases not matched to a gene. The CDR3 region has the DNA TGCGCCAGCAGCCAAGAAGTAGTGGTAGCGGGGGTATCCAATGAGCAGTTCTTC. Translated: CASSQEVVVAGVSNEQFF.

V is TRBV12-3 or TRBV12-4 and J is TRBJ1-1; D is unresolved. Trimming shortened V by 1 base and J by 6 bases, and 6 bases separated the two germline ends. The CDR3 runs 12 residues. CDR3 DNA: TGTGCCAGCAGTTTAGGCACCCCTGAAGCTTTCTTT. Its translation is CASSLGTPEAFF.

This clonotype was picked up a small number of times. The rearrangement uses TRBV5-1 and TRBJ2-1; unclear D gene. Germline V lookup: CDR1 SGHRS, CDR2 YFSETQ. Trimming removed 4 bases from V and 4 bases from J, with 9 bases in between. This CDR3 comprises 13 residues. CDR3 amino acids: CASSPGPYNEQFF. DNA of the CDR3: TGCGCCAGCAGCCCTGGACCGTACAATGAGCAGTTCTTC.

There are a few counts of this clonotype. This chain uses TRBV28 with TRBJ1-2; the D is unclear. Germline V gene lookup returns CDR1 MDHEN and CDR2 SYDVKM. The CDR3 spans 13 residues. Trimming pared 6 bases from V and 2 bases from J, leaving 10 bases between. In DNA, the CDR3 is TGTGCCAGCAGAGAAAGGGTCAACTATGGCTACACCTTC. This gives the protein CASRERVNYGYTF.

J is TRBJ2-7 and V is TRBV14, with a possible D match to TRBD2 (5 bases). The CDR3 is made up of 16 amino acids. V dropped 1 base and J dropped 4 bases, with 17 bases sitting between them. Germline V lookup: CDR1 SGHDN, CDR2 FVKESK. CDR3 protein: CASSQGGIGLFYEQYF. CDR3 nucleotide sequence: TGTGCCAGCAGCCAAGGCGGAATCGGACTTTTTTACGAGCAGTACTTC.

This clonotype was seen ten or more times. This rearrangement joins TRBV13 to TRBJ2-3; TRBD2 matches at 9 bases. V lost 5 bases and J lost 1; bases outside the gene matches: 4. This CDR3 has 15 residues. The germline V gene encodes CDR1 PRHDT and CDR2 FYEKMQ (reference sequence). The DNA for the CDR3 is TGTGCCAGCAGCCCCTGGACTAGCGGCACAGATACGCAGTATTTT. It is translated as CASSPWTSGTDTQYF.

The table lists this clonotype with many counts. This chain connects TRBV9 to TRBJ2-7; tentatively, D is TRBD2 (5 bases). Germline CDR1 is SGDLS and CDR2 is YYNGEE. The CDR3 has 15 amino acids. With 4 bases removed from V and 3 bases from J, the gap between germline ends came to 17 bases. The CDR3 DNA reads as TGTGCCAGCAGCCCCCGGGGAGCCGACGTCTACGAGCAGTACTTC. This gives the protein CASSPRGADVYEQYF. Combining the CDR3 with reference TRBV9 and TRBJ2-7 gives the whole variable domain DSGVTQTPKHLITATGQRVTLRCSPRSGDLSVYWYQQSLDQGLQFLIQYYNGEERAKGNILERFSAQQFPDLHSELNLSSLELGDSALYFCASSPRGADVYEQYFGPGTRLTVT.

V gene TRBV20-1 combines with J gene TRBJ1-5, with D possibly TRBD1 on 6 matching bases. The V end was cut by 3 bases, the J end by 6 bases, with 12 bases between. The CDR3 covers 13 residues. From germline, CDR1 is DFQATT and CDR2 SNEGSKA (reference sequence). In nucleotides, the CDR3 is TGCAGTGCTAGTGGGTCAGGGGTTCAGCCCCAGCATTTT. It is translated as CSASGSGVQPQHF.

The chain carries TRBV2 and TRBJ1-5; D is ambiguous. The ends were cut back, 4 bases at V and 9 bases at J, with 10 bases in the middle. This CDR3 region has 12 residues. Germline V CDR1 and CDR2: SNHLY, FYNNEI. The CDR3 is CASSVEIGPQHF. The CDR3 DNA sequence: TGTGCCAGCAGTGTGGAGATTGGGCCCCAGCATTTT.

This clonotype has only one observation. This sequence joins TRBV5-1 and TRBJ2-5; 16 nucleotides match TRBD2. Judging by the DNA end, TRBJ2-1 fits better; the J call may be wrong. This CDR3 contains 16 residues. Germline V gene lookup returns CDR1 SGHRS and CDR2 YFSETQ. The CDR3 loop reads CASSSGLAGGSDEQFF. Here the CDR3 DNA reads TGCGCCAGCAGCTCGGGACTAGCGGGGGGGTCGGATGAGCAGTTCTTC.

This clonotype was observed a handful of times. The chain has TRBV20-1 and TRBJ1-2; 7 bases are shared with TRBD1. Germline V lookup: CDR1 DFQATT, CDR2 SNEGSKA (reference sequence). The length of the CDR3 is 15 residues. V gave up 0 bases and J gave up 1 base; unmatched junction bases: 5. The CDR3 protein is CSARDPDRRNYGYTF. For the CDR3, the DNA is TGCAGTGCTAGAGACCCGGACAGGCGTAACTATGGCTACACCTTC.

V and J are TRBV11-2 and TRBJ1-1; D possibly corresponds to TRBD1 (6 bases). The germline V gene has CDR1 SGHAT and CDR2 FQNNGV. The CDR3 is 14 residues long. V was clipped by 5 bases and J by 4 bases, with 14 bases between them. The CDR3 DNA reads TGTGCCAGCAGCCCTCCAGGGGAGCCCACTGAAGCTTTCTTT. Protein product: CASSPPGEPTEAFF.

This rearrangement joins TRBV4-3 to TRBJ2-5; TRBD2 matches 13 bases. The CDR3 contains 16 residues. Germline CDR1 and CDR2: LGHNA and YSLEER. V shed 4 bases, J shed 5 bases, and the junction held 7 bases outside the gene matches. The CDR3 loop reads CASSRALAGGRETQYF. CDR3 DNA: TGCGCCAGCAGCCGAGCACTAGCGGGGGGGCGGGAGACCCAGTACTTC.

The rearrangement joins TRBV4-2 to TRBJ1-3; D gene unclear. Germline assignment: CDR1 LGHNA and CDR2 YNFKEQ. V lost 0 bases, J lost 0 bases, and 6 bases lay in between. CDR3 length: 15 amino acids. This CDR3 is CASSQERTSGNTIYF. DNA for the CDR3: TGTGCCAGCAGCCAAGAAAGGACCTCTGGAAACACCATATATTTT.

The rearrangement joins TRBV5-1 to TRBJ1-5, with a possible D match to TRBD1 (5 bases). Germline V gene data show CDR1 as SGHRS and CDR2 as YFSETQ. This CDR3 comprises 15 residues. With 0 bases removed from V and 11 bases from J, the gap between germline ends came to 18 bases. CDR3 bases: TGCGCCAGCAGCTTGGAGGCAGGGTCCCAATCAGCCCAGCATTTT. Translation: CASSLEAGSQSAQHF.

This clonotype was observed a handful of times. The V call is TRBV4-2, the J call TRBJ2-7; perhaps TRBD1 as D (5 bases). Trimming pared 4 bases from V and 2 bases from J, leaving 15 bases between. This CDR3 has 15 residues. Looked up from germline, CDR1 is LGHNA and CDR2 is YNFKEQ. CDR3 in DNA: TGTGCCAGCAGCCTCGGAGAACAGGACCCCTACGAGCAGTACTTC. Encoded protein: CASSLGEQDPYEQYF.

The chain has TRBV6-5 and TRBJ1-1; no clear D. Germline V CDR1 and CDR2: MNHEY, SVGAGI. V dropped 8 bases and J dropped 5 bases, with 12 bases sitting between them. The CDR3 is 12 amino acids. CDR3 nucleotide sequence: TGTGCCAGCCTGACGAGGGAAACTGAAGCTTTCTTT. Amino acids: CASLTRETEAFF.